This T cell receptor (beta chain) was recovered during a study of blood T cell repertoires in COVID-19. Here immunoSEQ multiplex PCR was the method, and the copy in TCRdb shows in-frame clones only, minus some. Here the sample spans hundreds of thousands of clones, around 91% being singletons. The V end lost 4 bases, the J end lost 2 bases, and 20 bases lay between the germline ends. CDR3 length: 17 amino acids. The germline CDR1 and CDR2 sequences are MNHEY and SMNVEV (reference sequence). The chain recombines TRBV27 with TRBJ1-1; D not resolved. The sequence came from a woman aged 40 to 50 with COVID-19, enrolled during active disease. Specimen: peripheral blood. In nucleotides, the CDR3 is TGTGCCAGCAGTTCCCTCATCCTGGGAGAATCCAACACTGAAGCTTTCTTT. Amino acid sequence: CASSSLILGESNTEAFF.